A single T cell receptor beta chain is shown here with its context. The data were obtained in a study of control samples from healthy donors and cancer patients. The germline V and J ends were trimmed by 3 bases and 0 bases, with 6 bases remaining between them. This CDR3 region has 14 residues. From germline, CDR1 is SGDLS and CDR2 YYNGEE. Repertoires were generated with immunoSEQ multiplex PCR, while TCRdb's copy carries only in-frame clones and drops some. The profile shows some 150,000 clones, just over 95% of them singletons. Sequenced input: blood. This sequence joins TRBV9 and TRBJ2-2, with a possible D match to TRBD2 (6 bases). This clonotype originated in a woman in her twenties or thirties in good health. The CDR3 DNA sequence: TGTGCCAGCAGCGGGAGGGCGAACACCGGGGAGCTGTTTTTT. Translation: CASSGRANTGELFF.